This TCR beta chain was documented in a study of OX40 agonist ivuxolimab in advanced cancers. Background on the study: Enrollees could have had prior anti-PD-1, anti-PD-L1 or anti-CTLA-4 therapy, which 40% to 45% had received. Study-wide points: CD8+ T cells were the subset that, on average, had more expanded clones than CD4+.

Libraries were prepared by immunoSEQ multiplex PCR; TCRdb keeps only in-frame clonotypes and omits some of them. The sample carries around 35,000 clones, about 88% recorded once. V was pared by 3 bases and J by 5 bases, with 11 bases between. Germline assignment: CDR1 MNHNS and CDR2 SASEGT. The CDR3 consists of 13 residues. This clone was found a few times. Its antigen is not known. The sequence was collected from an adult with an advanced solid tumor such as melanoma, head and neck, liver or kidney cancer. The chain combines TRBV6-1 with TRBJ2-7; D call uncertain. The source was CD4+ or CD8+ T cells sorted from blood, collected in a trial of the OX40 agonist ivuxolimab. This CDR3 is CASSDWGGDEQYF. Here the CDR3 DNA reads TGTGCCAGCAGTGATTGGGGTGGCGACGAGCAGTACTTC.